This T cell receptor (beta chain) was sequenced during a study of neoadjuvant nivolumab and ipilimumab in lung cancer. Concerning this clone: Its antigen is as yet unknown.

Sequenced by immunoSEQ multiplex PCR; TCRdb stores in-frame clones only, minus some. Of some 18,000 clones in the sample, around 87% are singletons; the top ten hold about 2.1%. The CDR3 consists of 16 residues. V was pared by 2 bases and J by 2 bases, with 12 bases between. In germline, CDR1 is SGHNT, CDR2 YENEEA. Findings and caveats of the study: Blood richness before therapy tracked richness in tumors resected after neoadjuvant therapy.

Sequenced material: peripheral blood, taken before neoadjuvant nivolumab, alone or with ipilimumab. The rearrangement links TRBV11-3 to TRBJ2-2, with D tentatively TRBD2 (5 bases). The receptor comes from an adult with non-small cell lung cancer. The DNA for the CDR3 is TGTGCCAGCAGCTTATTCAGCGGACCCAACACCGGGGAGCTGTTTTTT. Translated, it gives CASSLFSGPNTGELFF.